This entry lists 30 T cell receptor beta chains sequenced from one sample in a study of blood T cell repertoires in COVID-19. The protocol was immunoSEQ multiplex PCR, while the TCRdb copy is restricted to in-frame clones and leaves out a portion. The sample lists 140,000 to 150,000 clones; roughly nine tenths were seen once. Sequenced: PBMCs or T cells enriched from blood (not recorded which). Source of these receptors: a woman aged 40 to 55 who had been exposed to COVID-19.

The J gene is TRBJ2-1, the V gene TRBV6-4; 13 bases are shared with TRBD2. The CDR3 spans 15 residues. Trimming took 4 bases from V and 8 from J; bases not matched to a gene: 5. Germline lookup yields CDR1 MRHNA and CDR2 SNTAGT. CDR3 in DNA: TGTGCCAGCAGTGTTGGGACTAGCGGGGCGGATGAGCAGTTCTTC. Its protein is CASSVGTSGADEQFF.

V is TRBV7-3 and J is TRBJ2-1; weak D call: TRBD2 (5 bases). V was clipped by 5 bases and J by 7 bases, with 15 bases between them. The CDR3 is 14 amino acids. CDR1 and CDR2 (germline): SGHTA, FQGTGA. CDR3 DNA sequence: TGTGCCAGCAGCGCGGGCCCCTCCAATAATGAGCAGTTCTTC. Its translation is CASSAGPSNNEQFF.

CDR3 coding DNA: TGTGCCAGCGCACAGGGGGCAACTGAAGCTTTCTTT. It translates to CASAQGATEAFF. The rearrangement uses TRBV7-9 and TRBJ1-1; 9 nucleotides line up with TRBD1. The CDR3 sequence is 12 residues long. The junction had 3 bases not matched to a gene; V was cut back by 8 bases and J by 5 bases. Germline CDR1 is SEHNR and CDR2 is FQNEAQ (reference sequence).

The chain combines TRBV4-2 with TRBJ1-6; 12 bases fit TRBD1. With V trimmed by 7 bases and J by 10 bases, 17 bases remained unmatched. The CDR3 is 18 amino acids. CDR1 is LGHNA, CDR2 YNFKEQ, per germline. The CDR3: CASKQRGTGGEVSSPLHF. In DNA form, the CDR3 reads TGTGCCAGCAAACAACGTGGGACAGGGGGCGAAGTTAGCTCACCCCTCCACTTT.

CDR3 nucleotides: TGTGCCAGCAGTTCCCCGAGCTCCTATAATTCACCCCTCCACTTT. It specifies CASSSPSSYNSPLHF. V usage is TRBV27 and J usage is TRBJ1-6; D gene uncertain. CDR1 MNHEY and CDR2 SMNVEV come from the germline V gene (reference sequence). The length of the CDR3 is 15 residues. V gave up 4 bases and J gave up 0 bases, with 7 bases separating them.

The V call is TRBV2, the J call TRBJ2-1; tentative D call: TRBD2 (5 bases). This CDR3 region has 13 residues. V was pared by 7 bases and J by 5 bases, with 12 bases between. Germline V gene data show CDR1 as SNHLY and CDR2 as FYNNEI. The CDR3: CASITSQDNEQFF. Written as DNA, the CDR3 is TGTGCCAGCATTACTAGTCAGGACAATGAGCAGTTCTTC.

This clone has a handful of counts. The CDR3 DNA reads as TGTGCAAGTCGCTTAGTACAGGGCTCCTACGAGCAGTACTTC. This codes for CASRLVQGSYEQYF. J is TRBJ2-7 and V is TRBV12-2; TRBD1 reflects the table's D call only, with no check against the DNA. TRBV12-2 is a pseudogene locus. The CDR3 is 14 amino acids.

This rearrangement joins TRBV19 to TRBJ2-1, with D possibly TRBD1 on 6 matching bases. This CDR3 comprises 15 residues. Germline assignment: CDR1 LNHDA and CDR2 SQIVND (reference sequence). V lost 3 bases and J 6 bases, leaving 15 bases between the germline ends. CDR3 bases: TGTGCCAGTAGTATTACCGCCAGGGGCAGCAATGAGCAGTTCTTC. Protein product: CASSITARGSNEQFF.

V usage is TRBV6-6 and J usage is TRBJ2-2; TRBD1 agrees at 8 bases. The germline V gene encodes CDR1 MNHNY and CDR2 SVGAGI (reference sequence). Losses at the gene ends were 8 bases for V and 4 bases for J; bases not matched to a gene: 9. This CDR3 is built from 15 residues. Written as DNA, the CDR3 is TGTGCCAGCGGAAGCAGGGGGCAAGCCACCGGGGAGCTGTTTTTT. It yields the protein CASGSRGQATGELFF.

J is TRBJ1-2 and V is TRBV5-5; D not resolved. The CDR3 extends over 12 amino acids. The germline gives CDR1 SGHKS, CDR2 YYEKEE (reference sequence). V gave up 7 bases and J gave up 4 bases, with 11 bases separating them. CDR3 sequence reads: CASGGPLYGYTF. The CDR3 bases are TGTGCCAGCGGCGGGCCCCTCTATGGCTACACCTTC.

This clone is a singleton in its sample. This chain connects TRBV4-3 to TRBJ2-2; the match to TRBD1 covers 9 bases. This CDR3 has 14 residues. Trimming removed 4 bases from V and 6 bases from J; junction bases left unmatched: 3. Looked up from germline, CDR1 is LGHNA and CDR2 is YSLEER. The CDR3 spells CASSPWDRAGELFF. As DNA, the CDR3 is TGCGCCAGCAGCCCCTGGGACAGGGCCGGGGAGCTGTTTTTT.

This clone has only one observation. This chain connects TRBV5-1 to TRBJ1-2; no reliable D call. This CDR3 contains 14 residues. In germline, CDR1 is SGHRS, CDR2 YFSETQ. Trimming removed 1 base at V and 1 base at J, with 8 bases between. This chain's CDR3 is CASSLFNSNYGYTF. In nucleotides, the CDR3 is TGCGCCAGCAGCTTGTTCAACAGTAACTATGGCTACACCTTC.

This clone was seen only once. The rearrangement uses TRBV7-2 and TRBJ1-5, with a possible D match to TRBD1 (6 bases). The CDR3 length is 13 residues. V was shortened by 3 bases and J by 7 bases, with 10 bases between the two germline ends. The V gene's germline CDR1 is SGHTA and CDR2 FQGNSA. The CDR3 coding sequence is TGTGCCAGCAGCTTCGACAGGTTCCAGCCCCAGCATTTT. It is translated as CASSFDRFQPQHF.

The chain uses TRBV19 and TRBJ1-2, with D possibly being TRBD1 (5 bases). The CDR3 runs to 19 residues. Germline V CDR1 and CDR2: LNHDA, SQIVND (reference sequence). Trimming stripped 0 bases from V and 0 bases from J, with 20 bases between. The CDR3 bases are TGTGCCAGTAGTATAGATCTATTCGGGGGAATGGGCACTAACTATGGCTACACCTTC. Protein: CASSIDLFGGMGTNYGYTF. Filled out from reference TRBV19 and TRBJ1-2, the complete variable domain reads DGGITQSPKYLFRKEGQNVTLSCEQNLNHDAMYWYRQDPGQGLRLIYYSQIVNDFQKGDIAEGYSVSREKKESFPLTVTSAQKNPTAFYLCASSIDLFGGMGTNYGYTFGSGTRLTVV.

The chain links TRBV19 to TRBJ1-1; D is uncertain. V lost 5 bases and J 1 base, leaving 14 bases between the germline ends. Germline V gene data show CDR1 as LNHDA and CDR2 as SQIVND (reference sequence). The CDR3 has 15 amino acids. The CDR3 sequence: CASSPLTKTNTEAFF. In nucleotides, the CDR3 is TGTGCCAGTAGTCCCCTGACTAAGACGAACACTGAAGCTTTCTTT. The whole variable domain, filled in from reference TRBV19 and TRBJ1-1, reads DGGITQSPKYLFRKEGQNVTLSCEQNLNHDAMYWYRQDPGQGLRLIYYSQIVNDFQKGDIAEGYSVSREKKESFPLTVTSAQKNPTAFYLCASSPLTKTNTEAFFGQGTRLTVV.

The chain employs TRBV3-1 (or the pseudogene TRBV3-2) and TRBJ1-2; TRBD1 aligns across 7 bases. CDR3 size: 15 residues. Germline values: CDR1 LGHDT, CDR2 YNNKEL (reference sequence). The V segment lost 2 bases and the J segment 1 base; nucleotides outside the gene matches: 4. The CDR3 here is CASSQPGQHNYGYTF. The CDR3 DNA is TGTGCCAGCAGCCAACCGGGACAGCATAACTATGGCTACACCTTC.

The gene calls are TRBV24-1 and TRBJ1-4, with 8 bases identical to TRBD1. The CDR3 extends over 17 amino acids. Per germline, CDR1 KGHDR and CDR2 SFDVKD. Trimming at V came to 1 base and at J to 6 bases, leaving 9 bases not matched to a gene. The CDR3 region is CATSDFQGALGDEKLFF. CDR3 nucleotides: TGTGCCACCAGTGATTTCCAGGGGGCGCTTGGTGATGAAAAACTGTTTTTT.

The CDR3 sequence is CASSAGPSSGNTIYF. CDR3 coding DNA: TGTGCCAGCAGCGCAGGCCCCTCGTCCGGAAACACCATATATTTT. The chain uses TRBV11-2 and TRBJ1-3, with D unclear. Germline V CDR1 and CDR2: SGHAT, FQNNGV. V lost 5 bases, J lost 4 bases, and 15 bases lay in between. The CDR3 is 15 residues long.

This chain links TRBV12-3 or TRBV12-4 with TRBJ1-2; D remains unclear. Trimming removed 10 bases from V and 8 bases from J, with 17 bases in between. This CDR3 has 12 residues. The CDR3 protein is CATRLTPSGYTF. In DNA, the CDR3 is TGTGCCACCCGCCTGACACCGTCCGGCTACACCTTC.

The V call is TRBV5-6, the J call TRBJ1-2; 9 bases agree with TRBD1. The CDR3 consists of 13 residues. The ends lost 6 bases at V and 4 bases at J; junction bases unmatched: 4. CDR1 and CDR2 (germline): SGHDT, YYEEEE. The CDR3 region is CASTQDRGYGYTF. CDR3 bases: TGTGCCAGCACCCAGGACAGGGGCTATGGCTACACCTTC. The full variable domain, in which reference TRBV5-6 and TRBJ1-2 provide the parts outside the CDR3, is DAGVTQSPTHLIKTRGQQVTLRCSPKSGHDTVSWYQQALGQGPQFIFQYYEEEERQRGNFPDRFSGHQFPNYSSELNVNALLLGDSALYLCASTQDRGYGYTFGSGTRLTVV.

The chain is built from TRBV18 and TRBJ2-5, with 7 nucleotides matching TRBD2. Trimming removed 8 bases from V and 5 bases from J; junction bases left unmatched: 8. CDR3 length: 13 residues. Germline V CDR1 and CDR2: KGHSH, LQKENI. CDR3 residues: CASGRGWKETQYF. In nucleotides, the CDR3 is TGTGCCAGCGGGAGGGGTTGGAAGGAGACCCAGTACTTC.

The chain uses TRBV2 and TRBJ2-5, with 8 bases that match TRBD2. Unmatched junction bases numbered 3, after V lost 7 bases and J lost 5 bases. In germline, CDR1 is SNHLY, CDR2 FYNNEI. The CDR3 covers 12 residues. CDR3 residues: CASTGLAETQYF. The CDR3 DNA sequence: TGTGCCAGCACAGGACTAGCCGAGACCCAGTACTTC.

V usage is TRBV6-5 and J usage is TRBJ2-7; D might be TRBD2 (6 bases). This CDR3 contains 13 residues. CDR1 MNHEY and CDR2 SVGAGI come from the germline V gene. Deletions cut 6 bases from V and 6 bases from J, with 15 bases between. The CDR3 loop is CASSRGGRPEQYF. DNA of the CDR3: TGTGCCAGCAGCCGGGGAGGCAGGCCCGAGCAGTACTTC.

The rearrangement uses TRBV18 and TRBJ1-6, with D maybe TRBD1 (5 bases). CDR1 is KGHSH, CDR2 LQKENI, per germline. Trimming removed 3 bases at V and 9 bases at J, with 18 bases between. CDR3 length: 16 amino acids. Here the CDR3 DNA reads TGTGCCAGCTCACCTTCCGAGCTGGGGCTCGCTTCACCCCTCCACTTT. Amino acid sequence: CASSPSELGLASPLHF.

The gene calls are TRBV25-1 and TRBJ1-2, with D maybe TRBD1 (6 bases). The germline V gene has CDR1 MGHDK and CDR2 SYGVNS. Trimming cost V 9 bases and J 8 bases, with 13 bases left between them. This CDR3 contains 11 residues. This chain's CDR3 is CARQGAYGYTF. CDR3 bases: TGTGCCAGACAGGGTGCATACGGCTACACCTTC.

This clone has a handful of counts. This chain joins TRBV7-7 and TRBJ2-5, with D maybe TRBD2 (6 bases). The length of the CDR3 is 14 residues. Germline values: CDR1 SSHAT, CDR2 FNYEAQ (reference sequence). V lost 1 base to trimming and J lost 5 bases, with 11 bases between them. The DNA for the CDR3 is TGTGCCAGCAGCTTAGGGGCAGGGAGGGAGACCCAGTACTTC. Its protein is CASSLGAGRETQYF. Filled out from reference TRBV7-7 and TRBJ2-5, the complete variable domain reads GAGVSQSPRYKVTKRGQDVTLRCDPISSHATLYWYQQALGQGPEFLTYFNYEAQPDKSGLPSDRFSAERPEGSISTLTIQRTEQRDSAMYRCASSLGAGRETQYFGPGTRLLVL.

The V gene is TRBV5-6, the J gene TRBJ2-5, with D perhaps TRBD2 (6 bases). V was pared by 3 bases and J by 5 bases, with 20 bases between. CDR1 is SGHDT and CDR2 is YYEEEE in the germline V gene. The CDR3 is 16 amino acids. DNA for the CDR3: TGTGCCAGCAGCTCTGGGGGTCAGCGGGTCGGGGAGACCCAGTACTTC. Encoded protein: CASSSGGQRVGETQYF.

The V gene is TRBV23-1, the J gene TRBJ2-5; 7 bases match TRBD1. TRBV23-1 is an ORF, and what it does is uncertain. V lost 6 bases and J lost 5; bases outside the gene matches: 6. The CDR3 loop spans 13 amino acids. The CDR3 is CASSPTGMETQYF. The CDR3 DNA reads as TGCGCCAGCAGCCCGACAGGGATGGAGACCCAGTACTTC.

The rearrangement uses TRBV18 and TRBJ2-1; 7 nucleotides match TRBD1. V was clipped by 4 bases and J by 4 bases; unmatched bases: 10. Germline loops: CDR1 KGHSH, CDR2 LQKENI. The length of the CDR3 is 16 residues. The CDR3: CASSLLQGSVYNEQFF. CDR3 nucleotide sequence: TGTGCCAGCTCACTCCTACAGGGGTCGGTTTACAATGAGCAGTTCTTC.

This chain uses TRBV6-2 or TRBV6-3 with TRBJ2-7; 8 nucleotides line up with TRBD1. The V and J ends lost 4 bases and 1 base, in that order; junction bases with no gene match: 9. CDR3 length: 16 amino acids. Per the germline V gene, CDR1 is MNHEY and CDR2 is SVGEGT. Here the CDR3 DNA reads TGTGCCAGCAGTTCTCCCCCACGGGACAGGTCCTACGAGCAGTACTTC. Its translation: CASSSPPRDRSYEQYF.